This T cell receptor beta chain was identified during a study of blood T cells in healthy people across ages. Study-level information: Template switching recovered approximately one barcoded beta molecule for every two T cells. Study outcomes and limitations: Compared with aged donors, long-lived donors showed fewer expanded clones, suggesting selection.

The use of a sample-barcoded 5' primer and a J-beta primer mix characterized a second PCR of roughly 6 to 11 cycles. Each CDR3 protein gets one entry after TCRdb re-called the 5' RACE reads with MiXCR. The sample consists of about a million distinct CDR3 sequences, around 48% of them appearing once. Regarding this clonotype: Its antigen is unidentified.

Germline lookup yields CDR1 MNHEY and CDR2 SVGAGI. The CDR3 has 14 residues. V lost 0 bases and J 3 bases, leaving 9 bases between the germline ends. Donation came from healthy Caucasian individuals in Russia who were aged about 6 to 95. Sequencing used blood. The TCR comes from a man between 25 and 39 years old in good health. V gene TRBV6-5 combines with J gene TRBJ2-7; D is ambiguous. The CDR3 protein is CASSYSSRVYEQYF. DNA for the CDR3: TGTGCCAGCAGTTACTCGAGTAGGGTCTACGAGCAGTACTTC.